These 16 T cell receptor beta chains were all obtained from the same sample, sequenced in a study of blood T cell repertoires in COVID-19. Measured with immunoSEQ multiplex PCR; TCRdb has only the in-frame clones, and not every one. The table records 71,000 or so clones, less than 90% of them present only once. The sequenced sample consisted of peripheral blood. The receptors originated from a man aged 80 or over in a cohort sampled during active COVID-19.

This chain joins TRBV4-3 and TRBJ1-2; D may be TRBD1 (5 bases). Trimming removed 6 bases at V and 6 bases at J, with 14 bases between. Germline CDR1 reads LGHNA; CDR2 reads YSLEER. This CDR3 is 13 amino acids long. The CDR3 nucleotides are TGCGCCAGCAGTCCGGGGGTATTTGATGGCTACACCTTC. Its protein product is CASSPGVFDGYTF.

This rearrangement joins TRBV18 to TRBJ2-1, with D perhaps TRBD1 (6 bases). CDR3 length: 14 amino acids. The ends were cut back, 6 bases at V and 7 bases at J, with 16 bases in the middle. CDR1 is KGHSH, CDR2 LQKENI, per germline. In nucleotides, the CDR3 is TGTGCCAGCTCCCCTCGACAGGACGGTAATGAGCAGTTCTTC. It yields the protein CASSPRQDGNEQFF.

The chain carries TRBV27 and TRBJ1-2, with D possibly being TRBD1 (5 bases). V was trimmed by 8 bases and J by 6 bases, leaving 10 bases between them. The CDR3 sequence is 11 residues long. Germline V lookup: CDR1 MNHEY, CDR2 SMNVEV (reference sequence). CDR3 DNA: TGTGCCAGCGGTCCAGGGAATGGCTACACCTTC. Protein: CASGPGNGYTF.

The V and J genes are TRBV24-1 and TRBJ2-3, with D perhaps TRBD1 (6 bases). The CDR3 is 13 residues long. Germline-derived CDR1 and CDR2 are KGHDR and SFDVKD. V gave up 3 bases and J gave up 9 bases, with 12 bases separating them. The CDR3 region has the DNA TGTGCCACCAGTGATACAGGGTTAGGGACGCAGTATTTT. Translating it yields CATSDTGLGTQYF.

The chain joins TRBV5-4 to TRBJ2-5, with 7 bases aligning to TRBD1. The length of the CDR3 is 14 residues. The V and J ends lost 0 bases and 2 bases, in that order; junction bases with no gene match: 1. CDR1 and CDR2 from the germline V gene are SGHNT and YYREEE (reference sequence). CDR3 sequence reads: CASSLGGQQETQYF. CDR3 DNA sequence: TGTGCCAGCAGCTTGGGGGGACAGCAAGAGACCCAGTACTTC.

The chain couples TRBV19 to TRBJ2-3; the match to TRBD1 covers 7 bases. CDR1 is LNHDA, CDR2 SQIVND, per germline (reference sequence). V trimming: 6 bases; J trimming: 5 bases; junction bases outside the gene matches: 14. The CDR3 covers 16 residues. CDR3 in amino acids: CASSRQQGNWGDTQYF. CDR3 sequence (DNA): TGTGCCAGTAGCCGTCAACAGGGGAATTGGGGAGATACGCAGTATTTT.

The gene calls are TRBV19 and TRBJ2-7; 8 bases match TRBD1. Germline CDR1 reads LNHDA; CDR2 reads SQIVND (reference sequence). The CDR3 spans 16 residues. Germline trimming cut 0 bases from V and 1 base from J; bases unmatched to any gene: 5. CDR3 coding DNA: TGTGCCAGTAGTATAGATGCCAGGGGGCCTTCCTACGAGCAGTACTTC. This translates into CASSIDARGPSYEQYF.

The chain combines TRBV7-9 with TRBJ2-5; 10 nucleotides align to TRBD1. Trimming removed 5 bases from V and 2 bases from J; junction bases left unmatched: 5. CDR3 length: 15 amino acids. From germline, CDR1 is SEHNR and CDR2 FQNEAQ (reference sequence). DNA for the CDR3: TGTGCCAGCAGCAACCGGGACAGGGGTCAAGAGACCCAGTACTTC. Residues: CASSNRDRGQETQYF.

The chain is built from TRBV6-5 and TRBJ2-5, with 7 bases aligning to TRBD1. This CDR3 has 15 amino acids. Germline CDR1 is MNHEY and CDR2 is SVGAGI. Trimming removed 1 base from V and 2 bases from J; junction bases left unmatched: 4. CDR3 DNA: TGTGCCAGCAGTTACTTTGGGACAGTACAAGAGACCCAGTACTTC. Amino acid sequence: CASSYFGTVQETQYF.

This clone showed up just once. CDR3 DNA sequence: TGCGCCAGCAGCTCAGCGGGGGGCTCAGAGACCCAGTACTTC. Its protein product is CASSSAGGSETQYF. The chain recombines TRBV5-1 with TRBJ2-5, with 9 bases lining up with TRBD2. This CDR3 comprises 14 residues. Germline V lookup: CDR1 SGHRS, CDR2 YFSETQ. V lost 3 bases, J lost 4 bases, and 4 bases stayed unmatched.

The chain uses TRBV4-1 and TRBJ1-6, with D possibly TRBD1 on 5 matching bases. Germline values: CDR1 MGHRA, CDR2 YSYEKL. This CDR3 region has 16 residues. V shed 4 bases and J shed 6 bases, with 16 bases lying between them. The CDR3 is CASSREDPGGNSPLHF. CDR3 sequence (DNA): TGCGCCAGCAGCCGAGAAGATCCGGGGGGTAATTCACCCCTCCACTTT.

V usage is TRBV10-3 and J usage is TRBJ1-2; D unresolved. In germline, CDR1 is ENHRY, CDR2 SYGVKD. V shed 3 bases and J shed 6 bases, with 8 bases lying between them. This CDR3 has 12 amino acids. CDR3 sequence reads: CAISDPGNGYTF. CDR3 nucleotides: TGTGCCATCAGTGACCCGGGGAATGGCTACACCTTC.

The rearrangement joins TRBV5-1 to TRBJ1-1; 9 bases align to TRBD1. V lost 3 bases and J lost 2; bases outside the gene matches: 2. This CDR3 is built from 14 residues. Germline loops: CDR1 SGHRS, CDR2 YFSETQ. CDR3: CASSSTGGNTEAFF. CDR3 nucleotide sequence: TGCGCCAGCAGCTCAACAGGGGGCAACACTGAAGCTTTCTTT. The variable domain in full, with the rest retrieved from reference TRBV5-1 and TRBJ1-1, is KAGVTQTPRYLIKTRGQQVTLSCSPISGHRSVSWYQQTPGQGLQFLFEYFSETQRNKGNFPGRFSGRQFSNSRSEMNVSTLELGDSALYLCASSSTGGNTEAFFGQGTRLTVV.

The chain has TRBV7-2 and TRBJ2-1, with 9 bases lining up with TRBD1. V trimming: 4 bases; J trimming: 8 bases; junction bases outside the gene matches: 9. The germline gives CDR1 SGHTA, CDR2 FQGNSA. CDR3 length: 15 residues. CDR3 region: CASSSEGTGLYEQFF. The CDR3 DNA is TGTGCCAGCAGCTCAGAGGGGACAGGGCTGTATGAGCAGTTCTTC.

The chain is built from TRBV6-5 and TRBJ1-1, with D tentatively TRBD1 (6 bases). The CDR3 runs to 14 residues. Germline V gene data show CDR1 as MNHEY and CDR2 as SVGAGI. Trimming left V 0 bases short and J 13 bases short, with 18 bases between. The CDR3 protein is CASSYSGTPTNVFF. As DNA, the CDR3 is TGTGCCAGCAGTTACTCAGGGACACCGACTAACGTTTTCTTT.

The V and J genes are TRBV4-1 and TRBJ2-7, with 8 bases matching TRBD2. Germline-derived CDR1 and CDR2 are MGHRA and YSYEKL. V lost 0 bases and J lost 4; bases outside the gene matches: 8. The CDR3 has 16 amino acids. The chain's CDR3 is CASSQDFSGGLYEQYF. In DNA, the CDR3 is TGCGCCAGCAGCCAAGACTTCTCGGGGGGGTTGTACGAGCAGTACTTC.